The rows below give T cell receptor beta chains drawn from one sample of a study of T cells in Graves' hyperthyroidism and ophthalmopathy. TCRdb ran MiXCR on the multiplex PCR reads and lists one entry per CDR3 protein. This sample has over 700,000 distinct CDR3 sequences, with roughly 40% found just once. Sequencing was performed on blood. The receptor set was obtained from a man between 18 and 29 years old with Graves' hyperthyroidism. CDR3s include the opening cysteine and the closing phenylalanine or tryptophan. The D gene is left open where the match is weak. Clone sizes are given selectively: once, few, many, or a class where the clone is expanded.

J | D | size | V | CDR3 | DNA
TRBJ2-6 | TRBD1 | . | TRBV12-3/TRBV12-4 | CASQGPNRDRNSGANVLTF | TGTGCCAGCCAAGGACCTAACCGGGACAGGAACTCTGGGGCCAACGTCCTGACTTTC
TRBJ2-2 | TRBD2 | once | TRBV19 | CASSFGLAGAAGELFF | TGTGCCAGTAGTTTCGGACTAGCGGGAGCGGCCGGGGAGCTGTTTTTT
TRBJ2-7 | TRBD1 | many | TRBV29-1 | CSVQGQGAYEQYF | TGCAGCGTTCAGGGACAGGGGGCCTACGAGCAGTACTTC
TRBJ1-2 | TRBD1 | . | TRBV7-2 | CASSQQTGYGYTF | TGTGCCAGCAGCCAGCAGACAGGGTATGGCTACACCTTC
TRBJ1-3 | . | many | TRBV10-3 | CAILQTSGNTIYF | TGTGCCATTCTGCAGACCTCTGGAAACACCATATATTTT
TRBJ1-2 | . | many | TRBV10-3 | CAISSGEYGYTF | TGTGCCATCAGTTCAGGGGAATATGGCTACACCTTC
TRBJ2-7 | TRBD1 | . | TRBV14 | CASSQDNRGVYEQYF | TGTGCCAGCAGCCAAGATAACAGGGGGGTCTACGAGCAGTACTTC
TRBJ2-2 | TRBD2 | many | TRBV2 | CASSIAGGTNTGELFF | TGTGCCAGCAGTATAGCGGGAGGGACGAACACCGGGGAGCTGTTTTTT
TRBJ2-5 | . | few | TRBV24-1 | CASRAGLNSGETQYF | TGTGCCAGCAGGGCCGGACTTAACTCGGGAGAGACCCAGTACTTC
TRBJ1-3 | . | . | TRBV29-1 | CSVEGLDGYTIYF | TGCAGCGTTGAAGGCTTGGATGGCTACACCATATATTTT
TRBJ2-7 | . | . | TRBV5-1 | CASSLRIQDEQYF | TGCGCCAGCAGCTTGAGGATTCAGGACGAGCAGTACTTC
TRBJ1-1 | . | many | TRBV10-3 | CAISVEGRDTEAFF | TGTGCCATCAGTGTGGAGGGAAGGGACACTGAAGCTTTCTTT